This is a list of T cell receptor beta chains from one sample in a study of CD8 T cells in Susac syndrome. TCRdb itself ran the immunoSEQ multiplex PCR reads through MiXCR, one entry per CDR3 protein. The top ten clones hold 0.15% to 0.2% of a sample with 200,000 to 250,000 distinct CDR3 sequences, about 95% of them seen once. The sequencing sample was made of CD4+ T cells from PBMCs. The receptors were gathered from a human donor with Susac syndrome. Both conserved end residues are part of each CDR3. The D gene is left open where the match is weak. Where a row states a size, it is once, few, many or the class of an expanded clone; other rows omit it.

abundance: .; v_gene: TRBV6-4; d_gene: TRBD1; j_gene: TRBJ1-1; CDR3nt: TGTGCCAGCAGTGAGACTCTACAGGGGAGGGCTTTCTTT; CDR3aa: CASSETLQGRAFF
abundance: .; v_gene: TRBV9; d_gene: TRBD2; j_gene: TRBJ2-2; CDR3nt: TGTGCCAGCAGCGTAGTGGGCAGCGGGGCCAACACCGGGGAGCTGTTTTTT; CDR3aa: CASSVVGSGANTGELFF
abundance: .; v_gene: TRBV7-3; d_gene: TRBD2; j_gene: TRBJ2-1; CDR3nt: TGTGCCAGCAGCTTAGCAGCGGGGGGGCCGGGTGAGCAGTTCTTC; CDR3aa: CASSLAAGGPGEQFF
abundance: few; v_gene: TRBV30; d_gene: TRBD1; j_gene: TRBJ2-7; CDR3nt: TGTGCCTGGTCCGGGACAGGGGATTACGAGCAGTACTTC; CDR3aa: CAWSGTGDYEQYF
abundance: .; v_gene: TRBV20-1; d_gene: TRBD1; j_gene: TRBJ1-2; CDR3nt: TGCAGTGCTAGAGATCCCGGGACAGGGGGCAGCTATGGCTACACCTTC; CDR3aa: CSARDPGTGGSYGYTF
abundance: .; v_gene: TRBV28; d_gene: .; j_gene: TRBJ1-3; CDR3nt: TGTGCCAGCAGTTTATTCCGCGGGAACTCTGGAAACACCATATATTTT; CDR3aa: CASSLFRGNSGNTIYF
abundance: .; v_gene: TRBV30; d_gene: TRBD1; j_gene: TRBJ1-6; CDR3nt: TGTGCCTGGGGCAGGGACAGGGCCTCACCCCTCCACTTT; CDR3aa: CAWGRDRASPLHF
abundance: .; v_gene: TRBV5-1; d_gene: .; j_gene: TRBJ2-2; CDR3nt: TGCGCCAGCAGCTTGGAGGCAAATACCGGGGAGCTGTTTTTT; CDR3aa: CASSLEANTGELFF
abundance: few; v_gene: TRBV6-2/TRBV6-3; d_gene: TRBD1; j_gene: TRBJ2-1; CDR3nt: TGTGCCAGCAGTCGAGACAGGGCGGATGAGCAGTTCTTC; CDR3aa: CASSRDRADEQFF
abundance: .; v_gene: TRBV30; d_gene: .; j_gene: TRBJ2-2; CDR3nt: TGTGCCTGGAGGAGGGAATCGGACAGAGTCACCGGGGAGCTGTTTTTT; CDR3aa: CAWRRESDRVTGELFF
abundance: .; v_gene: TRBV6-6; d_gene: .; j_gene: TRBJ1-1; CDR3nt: TGTGCCAGCAGTTACGGGTTCGAGGCGGCGAGCACTGAAGCTTTCTTT; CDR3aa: CASSYGFEAASTEAFF
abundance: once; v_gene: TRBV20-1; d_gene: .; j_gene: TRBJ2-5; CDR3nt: TGCAGTGCTACCCCACGGCAGGGCCGCCGAGAGACCCAGTACTTC; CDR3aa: CSATPRQGRRETQYF
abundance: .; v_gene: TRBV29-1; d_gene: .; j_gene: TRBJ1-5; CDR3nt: TGCAGCGTTTCGTCAGCTCATGGACGGCCCCAGCATTTT; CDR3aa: CSVSSAHGRPQHF
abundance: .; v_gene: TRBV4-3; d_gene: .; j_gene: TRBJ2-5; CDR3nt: TGCGCCAGCAGCCAAGATTTCCCAGGGGAGGAGACCCAGTACTTC; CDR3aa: CASSQDFPGEETQYF
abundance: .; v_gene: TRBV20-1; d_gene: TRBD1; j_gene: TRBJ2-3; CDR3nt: TGCAGTGCTAGGCAGGGGGCAGGAGATACGCAGTATTTT; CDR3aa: CSARQGAGDTQYF
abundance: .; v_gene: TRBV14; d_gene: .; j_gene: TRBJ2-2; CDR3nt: TGTGCCAGCAGCCCCAAGGGGCCCAACACGAACACCGGGGAGCTGTTTTTT; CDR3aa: CASSPKGPNTNTGELFF
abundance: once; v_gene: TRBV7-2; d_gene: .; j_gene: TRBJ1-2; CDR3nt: TGTGCCAGCAGCCCCCCAGACCCTAGCGGCTACACCTTC; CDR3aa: CASSPPDPSGYTF
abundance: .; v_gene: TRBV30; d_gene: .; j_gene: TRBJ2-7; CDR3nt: TGTGCCTGGAGTGTAGGGTCCCTCGGTGGCCTCTACGAGCAGTACTTC; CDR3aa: CAWSVGSLGGLYEQYF
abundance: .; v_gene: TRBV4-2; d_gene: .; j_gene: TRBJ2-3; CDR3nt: TGTGCCAGCAGCCCCACGCCAGCTAGCACAGATACGCAGTATTTT; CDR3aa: CASSPTPASTDTQYF
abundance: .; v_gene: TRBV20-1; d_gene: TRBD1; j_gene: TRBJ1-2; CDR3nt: TGCAGTGTATTTGCGGGACAGGGGGCCATCGGCTACACCTTC; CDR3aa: CSVFAGQGAIGYTF
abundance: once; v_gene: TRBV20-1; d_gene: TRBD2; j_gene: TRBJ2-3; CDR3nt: TGCAGTGCGGGATCCGGGGGGGCGGATACAGATACGCAGTATTTT; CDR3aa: CSAGSGGADTDTQYF
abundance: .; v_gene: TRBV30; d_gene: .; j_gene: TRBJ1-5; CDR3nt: TGTGCCTGTGGGACAAGAACGCTCGAGACCCCGAAAGATCAGCCCCAGCATTTT; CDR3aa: CACGTRTLETPKDQPQHF
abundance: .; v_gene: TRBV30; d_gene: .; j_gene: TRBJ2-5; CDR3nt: TGTGCCTGGAGTGCGCGAGACCAAGAGACCCAGTACTTC; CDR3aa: CAWSARDQETQYF
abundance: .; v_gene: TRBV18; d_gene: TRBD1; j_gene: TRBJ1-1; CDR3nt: TGTGCCAGCTCAGGGGACAGTCCCATGAACACTGAAGCTTTCTTT; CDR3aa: CASSGDSPMNTEAFF
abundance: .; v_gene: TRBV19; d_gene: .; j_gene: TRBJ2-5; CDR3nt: TGTGCCAGTAGTATCGCAGGGGGGCTAGAGACCCAGTACTTC; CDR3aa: CASSIAGGLETQYF
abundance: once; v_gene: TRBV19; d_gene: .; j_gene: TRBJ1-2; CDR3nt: TGTGCCAGTAGTATTGCTGCGGGAGGAACGAATGGCTACACCTTC; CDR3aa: CASSIAAGGTNGYTF
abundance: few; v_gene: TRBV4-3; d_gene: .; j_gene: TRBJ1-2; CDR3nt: TGCGCCAGCAGCCAAAAGGGGACCATAGGCCCGGGAGGCTACACCTTC; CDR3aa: CASSQKGTIGPGGYTF
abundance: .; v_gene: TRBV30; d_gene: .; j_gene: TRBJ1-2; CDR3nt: TGTGCCTGGAGTCCAAAAGGCGCCGCAACCCTCAACTATGGCTACACCTTC; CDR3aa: CAWSPKGAATLNYGYTF
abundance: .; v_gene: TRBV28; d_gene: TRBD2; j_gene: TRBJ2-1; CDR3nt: TGTGCCAGCACCTCGGCGGGGGGGAGGAATGAGCAGTTCTTC; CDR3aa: CASTSAGGRNEQFF
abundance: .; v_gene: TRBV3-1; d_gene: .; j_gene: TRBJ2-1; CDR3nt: TGTGCCAGCAGCCAAGTCCCGTGGGCTAGCAATGAGCAGTTCTTC; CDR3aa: CASSQVPWASNEQFF
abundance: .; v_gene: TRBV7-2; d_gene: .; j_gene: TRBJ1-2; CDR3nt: TGTGCCAGCAGCCCAGGGGTCCTATATGGCTACACCTTC; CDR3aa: CASSPGVLYGYTF
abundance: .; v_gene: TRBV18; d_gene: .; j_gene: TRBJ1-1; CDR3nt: TGTGCCAGCTCACGCGGGACATTAAGGGAAAGCCGCTATGCTTTCTTT; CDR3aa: CASSRGTLRESRYAFF
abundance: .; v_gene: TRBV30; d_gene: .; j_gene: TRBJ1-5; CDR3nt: TGTGCCTGGAGTGTTGGGGGAGAGGGTCAGCCCCAGCATTTT; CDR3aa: CAWSVGGEGQPQHF
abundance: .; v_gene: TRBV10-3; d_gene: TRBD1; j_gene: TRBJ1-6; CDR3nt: TGTGCCATCAGTGCTCAAGGGACAGGGGGTTATGGAGATAATTCACCCCTCCACTTT; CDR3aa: CAISAQGTGGYGDNSPLHF
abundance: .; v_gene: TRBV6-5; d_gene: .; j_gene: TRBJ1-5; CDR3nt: TGTGCCAGCAGTACCCGACAGGCTAATCAGCCCCAGCATTTT; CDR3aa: CASSTRQANQPQHF
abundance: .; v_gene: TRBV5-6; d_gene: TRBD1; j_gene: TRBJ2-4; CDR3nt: TGTGCCAGCAGCCTGACAGGGATGCTAGCCAAAAACATTCAGTACTTC; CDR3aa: CASSLTGMLAKNIQYF
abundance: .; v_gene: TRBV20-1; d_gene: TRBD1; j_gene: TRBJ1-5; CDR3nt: TGCAGTGCCCTAACGACCCGGGACAGGGCCAGCAATCAGCCCCAGCATTTT; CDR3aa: CSALTTRDRASNQPQHF
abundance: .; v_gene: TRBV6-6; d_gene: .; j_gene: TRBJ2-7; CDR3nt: TGTGCCAGCATGGCAGGGGGGGAGTACGAGCAGTACTTC; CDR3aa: CASMAGGEYEQYF
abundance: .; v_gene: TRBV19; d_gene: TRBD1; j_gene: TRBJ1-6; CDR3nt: TGTGCCAGTAGTCCGGGACAGGGACAAGCTTCACCCCTCCACTTT; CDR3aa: CASSPGQGQASPLHF
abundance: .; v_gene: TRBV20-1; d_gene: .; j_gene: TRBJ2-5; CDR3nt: TGCAGTGCTTTTTCGGAGACCCAGTACTTC; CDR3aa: CSAFSETQYF
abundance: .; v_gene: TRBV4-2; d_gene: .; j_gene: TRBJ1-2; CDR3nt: TGTGCCAGCAGCCAGGGGGAGTATGAAGGCTACACCTTC; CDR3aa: CASSQGEYEGYTF
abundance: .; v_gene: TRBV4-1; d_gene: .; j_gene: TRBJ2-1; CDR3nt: TGCGCCAGCAGCCTAGAGGCCGGACTGGACGAGGGCTACAATGAGCAGTTCTTC; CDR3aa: CASSLEAGLDEGYNEQFF
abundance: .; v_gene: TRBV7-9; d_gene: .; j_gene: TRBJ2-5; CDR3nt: TGTGCCAGCAGCACTACACGGACCCAGTACTTC; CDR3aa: CASSTTRTQYF
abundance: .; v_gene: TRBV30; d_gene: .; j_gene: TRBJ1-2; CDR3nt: TGTGCCTGGTCCGGATCAGGCCTCCCTACTAACTATGGCTACACCTTC; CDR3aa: CAWSGSGLPTNYGYTF
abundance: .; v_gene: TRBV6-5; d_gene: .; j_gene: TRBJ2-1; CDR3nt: TGTGCCAGCAGTCCAGAACAGGTCTACAATGAGCAGTTCTTC; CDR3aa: CASSPEQVYNEQFF
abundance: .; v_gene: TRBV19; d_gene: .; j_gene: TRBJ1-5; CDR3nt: TGTGCCAGTAACAAGGGGTTGGGAAATCAGCCCCAGCATTTT; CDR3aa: CASNKGLGNQPQHF